What follows are 10 T cell receptor beta chains derived from one specimen sequenced in a study of shared clonotypes between healthy human individuals. Clones were read by immunoSEQ multiplex PCR, and TCRdb kept only the in-frame ones, dropping some. The sample lists 2 million to 3 million clones, 93% occurring once. Material for sequencing was naive CD4+ T cells from PBMCs. Sample subset: CD45RA+ positively selected. The receptors originated from a man aged 18 to 29 in good health. Some clones in this sample may be carry-over from other donors' samples.

This clone was picked up one time. J is TRBJ2-3 and V is TRBV5-4; D gene unclear. The CDR3 has 15 residues. Germline V CDR1 and CDR2: SGHNT, YYREEE (reference sequence). V lost 0 bases, J lost 2 bases, and 10 bases lay in between. The CDR3 nucleotides read TGTGCCAGCAGCTTGGAATTCAGGCCCACAGATACGCAGTATTTT. Its translation: CASSLEFRPTDTQYF.

The J gene is TRBJ2-1, the V gene TRBV2; TRBD1 or TRBD2 may be the D gene (6 bases each). The CDR3 has 14 residues. The germline V gene encodes CDR1 SNHLY and CDR2 FYNNEI. V was shortened by 11 bases and J by 9 bases, with 23 bases between the two germline ends. This chain's CDR3 is CASGSRDKSGEQFF. The CDR3, as DNA: TGTGCCTCCGGGAGTCGGGACAAGTCCGGTGAGCAGTTCTTC.

This chain connects TRBV18 to TRBJ1-4; 10 nucleotides match TRBD1. Trimming at V came to 4 bases and at J to 8 bases, leaving 4 bases not matched to a gene. The CDR3 contains 14 residues. Per germline, CDR1 KGHSH and CDR2 LQKENI. CDR3 region: CASSRDRGREKLFF. In DNA, the CDR3 is TGTGCCAGCTCACGGGACAGGGGCCGGGAAAAACTGTTTTTT.

This chain joins TRBV5-4 and TRBJ2-2; D remains ambiguous. Germline V lookup: CDR1 SGHNT, CDR2 YYREEE (reference sequence). CDR3 length: 15 residues. Trimming stripped 4 bases from V and 7 bases from J, with 17 bases between. CDR3 residues: CASSAPPQNGGELFF. The CDR3 bases are TGTGCCAGCAGCGCCCCTCCTCAAAATGGCGGGGAGCTGTTTTTT. Based on the CDR3 plus reference TRBV5-4 and TRBJ2-2, the full variable domain is ETGVTQSPTHLIKTRGQQVTLRCSSQSGHNTVSWYQQALGQGPQFIFQYYREEENGRGNFPPRFSGLQFPNYSSELNVNALELDDSALYLCASSAPPQNGGELFFGEGSRLTVL.

The chain joins TRBV5-1 to TRBJ2-5, with 9 bases that match TRBD2. Germline V CDR1 and CDR2: SGHRS, YFSETQ. The CDR3 covers 22 residues. V dropped 0 bases and J dropped 3; count of bases not matched to a gene: 24. The CDR3 region has the DNA TGCGCCAGCAGCTTGGGGCCCCGTGGTAGCGGGAGTTTCGGAAGGGGAGAAGAGACCCAGTACTTC. Translation gives CASSLGPRGSGSFGRGEETQYF.

The chain links TRBV4-3 to TRBJ2-5, with 9 bases aligning to TRBD2. J lost 5 bases, V lost 1 base, and 11 bases had no gene match. Germline CDR1 and CDR2: LGHNA and YSLEER. This CDR3 has 17 amino acids. The CDR3 loop is CASSQGFAGGYGETQYF. CDR3 sequence (DNA): TGCGCCAGCAGCCAAGGATTTGCGGGAGGGTATGGGGAGACCCAGTACTTC.

The genes are TRBV6-5 and TRBJ2-1; 13 nucleotides agree with TRBD2. Per germline, CDR1 MNHEY and CDR2 SVGAGI. The CDR3 runs 13 residues. V was clipped by 6 bases and J by 14 bases; unmatched bases: 7. CDR3 in DNA: TGTGCCAGCAGGAAAGGACTAGCGGGAGTGGAGTTCTTC. Protein product: CASRKGLAGVEFF.

CDR3 in DNA: TGTGCCAGCTCACTCTCCGGGACAGGGGTCTCCGAGCAGTACTTC. Protein sequence: CASSLSGTGVSEQYF. The chain recombines TRBV18 with TRBJ2-7, with 10 positions matching TRBD1. CDR3 size: 15 residues. The germline gives CDR1 KGHSH, CDR2 LQKENI. Unmatched junction bases numbered 9, after V lost 4 bases and J lost 6 bases.

Comments on this clone: Its ends do not fully match the called genes, so a read error is possible. The chain has TRBV7-2 and TRBJ2-7; no firm D call. This CDR3 is 12 amino acids long. Per germline, CDR1 SGHTA and CDR2 FQGNSA. CDR3 in DNA: TGTGCCAGCAGCCAAGAGGCGTGGCTACTGTCCTTC. It encodes CASSQEAWLLSF.

The rearrangement links TRBV5-4 to TRBJ1-1, with D uncertain. The CDR3 sequence is 12 residues long. Germline V gives CDR1 SGHNT, CDR2 YYREEE (reference sequence). The V end was cut by 4 bases, the J end by 5 bases, with 9 bases between. The DNA of the CDR3 is TGTGCCAGCAGCCGGTGGGAGACTGAAGCTTTCTTT. Its protein is CASSRWETEAFF.